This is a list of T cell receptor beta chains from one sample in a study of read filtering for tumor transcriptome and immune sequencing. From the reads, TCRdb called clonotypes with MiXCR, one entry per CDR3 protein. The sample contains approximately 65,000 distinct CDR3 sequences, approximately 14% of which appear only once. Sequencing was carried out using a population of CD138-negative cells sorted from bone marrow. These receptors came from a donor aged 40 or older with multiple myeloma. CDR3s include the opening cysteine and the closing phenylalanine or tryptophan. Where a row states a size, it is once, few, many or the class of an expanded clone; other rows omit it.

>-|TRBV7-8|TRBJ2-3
CASSLSSYRGWADTQYF
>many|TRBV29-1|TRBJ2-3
CSDSAGRGSTDTQYF
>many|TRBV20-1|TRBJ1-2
CSARDFGGGGSYTF
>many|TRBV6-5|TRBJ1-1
CASSYNTGVHTEAFF
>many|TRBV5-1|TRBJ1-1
CASSYSPGLTEAFF
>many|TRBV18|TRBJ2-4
CASSPPGAPQNIQYF
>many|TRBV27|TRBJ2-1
CASSFRLTSGSPHNEQFF
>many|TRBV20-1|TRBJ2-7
CSAMRVYEQYF
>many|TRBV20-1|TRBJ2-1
CSARTSGRNNEQFF
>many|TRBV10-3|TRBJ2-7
CAISGDGSYEQYF
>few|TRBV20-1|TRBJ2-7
CSASGLDTCEQYF
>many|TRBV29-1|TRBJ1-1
CSVDGTEAFF
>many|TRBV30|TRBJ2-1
CAWSRLQRELNNEQFF
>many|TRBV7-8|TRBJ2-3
CASSLASGRMADTQYF
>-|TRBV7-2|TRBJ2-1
CASSQKVEQFF
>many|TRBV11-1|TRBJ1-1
CASSLIDGTEAFF
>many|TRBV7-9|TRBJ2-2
CASSSTSGRARHGELFF
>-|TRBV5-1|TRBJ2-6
CASSLETDSPLSGANVLTF
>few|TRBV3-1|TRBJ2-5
CASSQGAGIETQYF
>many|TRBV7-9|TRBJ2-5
CASSLGLAGGSGETQYF
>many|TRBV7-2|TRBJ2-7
CASSQSSRWYEQYF
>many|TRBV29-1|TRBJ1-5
CSVVTGGGGNQPQHF
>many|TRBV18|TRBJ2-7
CASSPSSSGTYEQYF
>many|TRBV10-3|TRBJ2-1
CAISESMGQGHLDEQFF
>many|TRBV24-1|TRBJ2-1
CATSGGLAEYSYNEQFF
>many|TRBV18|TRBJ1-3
CASSASDRLDGNTIYF
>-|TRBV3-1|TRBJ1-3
CASSQRDSGSTIYF